The rows below give T cell receptor beta chains drawn from one sample of a study of shared clonotypes between healthy human individuals. Libraries were prepared by immunoSEQ multiplex PCR; TCRdb keeps only in-frame clonotypes and omits some of them. The sample lists some 1.5 million clones; around 98% were seen once. Specimen: naive CD4+ T cells sorted from blood. The receptors were sampled from a man aged 25-45 years in good health. CDR3s include the opening cysteine and the closing phenylalanine or tryptophan.

V: TRBV28; J: TRBJ2-1; CDR3: CASGLQGRNEQFF
V: TRBV6-5; J: TRBJ2-2; CDR3: CASRADRGNTGELFF
V: TRBV11-2; J: TRBJ2-3; CDR3: CASSSGLAFASTDTQYF
V: TRBV4-1; J: TRBJ1-2; CDR3: CASSPAIDPGTNYGYTF
V: TRBV9; J: TRBJ2-7; CDR3: CASSVGIGEGGHEQYF
V: TRBV28; J: TRBJ1-2; CDR3: CASSWGRGYTF
V: TRBV5-1; J: TRBJ2-2; CDR3: CATQPFFRDRRSDTGELFF
V: TRBV28; J: TRBJ1-2; CDR3: CASSISPGHPGGGYTF
V: TRBV5-6; J: TRBJ2-4; CDR3: CASSLLGRGLAKNIQYF
V: TRBV5-1; J: TRBJ1-1; CDR3: CASTTGGGNTEAFF
V: TRBV28; J: TRBJ2-7; CDR3: CASSPSTGGSYEQYF
V: TRBV10-2; J: TRBJ1-5; CDR3: CASSEMDRVSQPQHF
V: TRBV28; J: TRBJ1-2; CDR3: CASSVTGTGGSYGYTF
V: TRBV7-3; J: TRBJ2-3; CDR3: CASGPSGRSTDTQYF
V: TRBV10-3; J: TRBJ1-5; CDR3: CAIRLGAGNQPQHF
V: TRBV19; J: TRBJ1-5; CDR3: CASSTHKGSGGINQPQHF
V: TRBV5-1; J: TRBJ2-2; CDR3: CASSLGLAGNGELFF
V: TRBV5-1; J: TRBJ2-7; CDR3: CASSSEGYEQYF
V: TRBV2; J: TRBJ2-1; CDR3: CASSADYSYNEQFF
V: TRBV28; J: TRBJ1-2; CDR3: CASRPKTGGWYGYTF
V: TRBV7-2; J: TRBJ2-2; CDR3: CASSARLNTGELFF
V: TRBV18; J: TRBJ2-7; CDR3: CASSPRGAEQYF